Shown below are 28 T cell receptor beta chains from a single sample sequenced in a study of T-cell reconstitution after alpha-beta-depleted transplantation in children. During its preparation, the TCRbeta library received unique molecular identifiers. TCRdb re-analysed the PCR reads in MiXCR, keeping a single row per CDR3 protein. The sample carries about 640,000 distinct CDR3 sequences, roughly 15% recorded once. Sequenced here: PBMCs from the stem cell graft donor, sampled from the stem cell graft. Receptor source: a human donor who donated a stem cell graft to a child with acute myeloid leukemia.

This clonotype occurred a few times. This chain uses TRBV7-2 with TRBJ1-2; the D is unclear. The CDR3 totals 13 residues. The germline CDR1 and CDR2 sequences are SGHTA and FQGNSA. V gave up 4 bases and J gave up 7 bases, with 13 bases separating them. The chain's CDR3 is CASSWAGESGYTF. The CDR3 DNA reads as TGTGCCAGCAGCTGGGCAGGAGAGTCTGGCTACACCTTC.

The rearrangement joins TRBV20-1 to TRBJ1-1, with TRBD1 matching over 7 bases. CDR3 length: 13 amino acids. J gave up 5 bases and V 4 bases, and 7 bases lay outside the gene matches. The germline CDR1 and CDR2 sequences are DFQATT and SNEGSKA (reference sequence). CDR3 residues: CSAKTGARTEAFF. The CDR3 DNA is TGCAGTGCTAAAACAGGGGCGCGTACTGAAGCTTTCTTT.

The chain recombines TRBV7-9 with TRBJ2-4; 7 bases match TRBD1. V was pared by 4 bases and J by 5 bases, with 5 bases of the junction left unmatched. The CDR3 is 14 residues long. CDR1 and CDR2 from the germline V gene are SEHNR and FQNEAQ (reference sequence). This CDR3 is CASSSDRDQNIQYF. CDR3 in DNA: TGTGCCAGCAGCTCCGACAGGGACCAAAACATTCAGTACTTC.

In regard to this clonotype: Just one base apart from a much larger clone, this may be a read error. The genes are TRBV6-2 or TRBV6-3 and TRBJ1-2, with TRBD1 matching 7 bases. Losses at the gene ends were 6 bases for V and 7 bases for J; bases not matched to a gene: 14. Germline CDR1 and CDR2: MNHEY and SVGEGT. There are 15 residues in the CDR3. The CDR3 DNA is TGTGCCAGCAGAGACGCCGGGACAGTGTCGTCTGGCTACACCTTC. Protein sequence: CASRDAGTVSSGYTF.

This clonotype was detected many times. The V gene is TRBV6-5, the J gene TRBJ1-6; a weak D match, TRBD1 (6 bases). The germline V and J ends were trimmed by 3 bases and 6 bases, with 12 bases remaining between them. This CDR3 has 15 residues. In germline, CDR1 is MNHEY, CDR2 SVGAGI. The CDR3, as DNA: TGTGCCAGCAGTTATCGTGGGGGGGCTAATTCACCCCTCCACTTT. Translation: CASSYRGGANSPLHF.

This clonotype was counted ten times or more. The V call is TRBV4-3, the J call TRBJ1-1; D is perhaps TRBD1 (5 bases). The CDR3 sequence is 15 residues long. Trimming took 5 bases from V and 4 from J, leaving 17 bases between them. The V gene's germline CDR1 is LGHNA and CDR2 YSLEER. CDR3 region: CASSFQIRDGTEAFF. The CDR3 coding sequence is TGCGCCAGCAGCTTTCAAATCCGGGACGGCACTGAAGCTTTCTTT.

V usage is TRBV7-8 and J usage is TRBJ2-1; D perhaps matches TRBD2 (6 bases). The CDR3 is 15 residues long. The V and J ends lost 5 bases and 0 bases respectively, with 11 bases between them. The V gene's germline CDR1 is SGHVS and CDR2 FQNEAQ. CDR3 DNA sequence: TGTGCCAGCAGCCATGGGGGGAGCTCCTACAATGAGCAGTTCTTC. Its translation is CASSHGGSSYNEQFF.

J is TRBJ2-5 and V is TRBV7-9; D is unresolved. This CDR3 spans 14 amino acids. V was trimmed by 2 bases and J by 5 bases, leaving 12 bases between them. The V gene's germline CDR1 is SEHNR and CDR2 FQNEAQ (reference sequence). The CDR3 coding sequence is TGTGCCAGCAGCTTAAGCCCCCCAAGGGAGACCCAGTACTTC. It specifies CASSLSPPRETQYF.

This clonotype occurred many times. The V call is TRBV12-3 or TRBV12-4, the J call TRBJ2-1; D uncertain. V shed 3 bases and J shed 4 bases, with 4 bases lying between them. The CDR3 is made up of 12 amino acids. The CDR3 DNA reads as TGTGCCAGCAGTTTTCTGTACAATGAGCAGTTCTTC. It translates to CASSFLYNEQFF.

The J gene is TRBJ1-2, the V gene TRBV5-1; possibly TRBD1 for D (5 bases). The CDR3 length is 15 residues. Germline V lookup: CDR1 SGHRS, CDR2 YFSETQ. The V and J ends lost 0 bases and 4 bases respectively, with 13 bases between them. The CDR3 DNA is TGCGCCAGCAGCTTGGCCTCCCGCGGGGGCTATGGCTACACCTTC. The encoded protein is CASSLASRGGYGYTF.

This clonotype has just a few counts. J is TRBJ1-2 and V is TRBV7-9, with no clear D. The germline V and J ends were trimmed by 4 bases and 5 bases, with 20 bases remaining between them. The germline gives CDR1 SEHNR, CDR2 FQNEAQ (reference sequence). This CDR3 comprises 16 residues. CDR3 sequence: CASSSPAGRWPYGYTF. The DNA for the CDR3 is TGTGCCAGCAGCTCCCCAGCCGGACGGTGGCCTTATGGCTACACCTTC. Complete variable domain (other parts from reference TRBV7-9 and TRBJ1-2): DTGVSQNPRHKITKRGQNVTFRCDPISEHNRLYWYRQTLGQGPEFLTYFQNEAQLEKSRLLSDRFSAERPKGSFSTLEIQRTEQGDSAMYLCASSSPAGRWPYGYTFGSGTRLTVV.

This chain links TRBV9 with TRBJ1-4; no reliable D call. The germline CDR1 and CDR2 sequences are SGDLS and YYNGEE. V lost 2 bases to trimming and J lost 0 bases, with 8 bases between them. The CDR3 is 15 residues long. The CDR3 bases are TGTGCCAGCAGCGTCTCGGGAGCAACTAATGAAAAACTGTTTTTT. This encodes CASSVSGATNEKLFF.

The V gene is TRBV5-1, the J gene TRBJ2-7; no reliable D call. CDR3 length: 17 amino acids. The germline gives CDR1 SGHRS, CDR2 YFSETQ. The V end was cut by 1 base, the J end by 0 bases, with 17 bases between. The CDR3 reads CASSLTFLASSSYEQYF. CDR3 in DNA: TGCGCCAGCAGCTTGACATTTCTTGCATCGAGCTCCTACGAGCAGTACTTC.

This chain joins TRBV7-2 and TRBJ1-1; tentatively, D is TRBD1 (5 bases). V was trimmed by 2 bases and J by 4 bases, leaving 14 bases between them. This CDR3 spans 15 amino acids. Germline V gene lookup returns CDR1 SGHTA and CDR2 FQGNSA. CDR3 bases: TGTGCCAGCAGCTTATATCTCACAGGAGGCACTGAAGCTTTCTTT. Residues: CASSLYLTGGTEAFF.

The chain recombines TRBV12-3 or TRBV12-4 with TRBJ2-1; D is possibly TRBD2 (6 bases). Trimming took off 6 bases at V and 9 bases at J, with 15 bases between the two ends. The length of the CDR3 is 13 residues. The CDR3 nucleotides are TGTGCCAGCAGCCCCCCGGGGGTTGGTGAGCAGTTCTTC. Translation gives CASSPPGVGEQFF.

This clonotype was detected only a few times. CDR3 nucleotide sequence: TGTGCCTGGACCGTAGGTTGGGGGACCGGGGAGCTGTTTTTT. It translates to CAWTVGWGTGELFF. The chain recombines TRBV30 with TRBJ2-2; either TRBD1 or TRBD2 may fit D (5 bases each). Trimming stripped 4 bases from V and 5 bases from J, with 14 bases between. Germline V CDR1 and CDR2: GTSNPN, SVGIG (reference sequence). The CDR3 covers 14 residues.

At least ten counts were recorded for this clonotype. V and J are TRBV20-1 and TRBJ2-7, with a weak D call TRBD1 (5 bases). This CDR3 has 12 amino acids. Germline CDR1 reads DFQATT; CDR2 reads SNEGSKA (reference sequence). Trimming stripped 5 bases from V and 2 bases from J, with 10 bases between. CDR3 coding DNA: TGCAGTGCTGCGACAGCCGCCTACGAGCAGTACTTC. This gives the protein CSAATAAYEQYF.

V usage is TRBV20-1 and J usage is TRBJ2-7; 11 positions match TRBD2. V trimming: 6 bases; J trimming: 2 bases; junction bases outside the gene matches: 6. The CDR3 spans 14 residues. Germline CDR1 and CDR2: DFQATT and SNEGSKA (reference sequence). This CDR3 reads CSAPLAGVAYEQYV. In DNA form, the CDR3 reads TGCAGTGCCCCACTAGCGGGGGTTGCCTACGAGCAGTACGTC.

The rearrangement joins TRBV4-3 to TRBJ1-3, with D perhaps TRBD1 (5 bases). V was clipped by 0 bases and J by 2 bases, with 8 bases between them. This CDR3 has 15 residues. Germline V lookup: CDR1 LGHNA, CDR2 YSLEER. As DNA, the CDR3 is TGCGCCAGCAGCCAAGATTCGGGGCCTGGAAACACCATATATTTT. This codes for CASSQDSGPGNTIYF.

This clonotype was found a few times. V and J are TRBV5-5 and TRBJ2-5; D is ambiguous. The CDR3 is 17 amino acids. CDR1 and CDR2 (germline): SGHKS, YYEKEE (reference sequence). Trimming took 3 bases from V and 4 from J, leaving 22 bases between them. CDR3 loop: CASSSELGFIFGETQYF. The DNA of the CDR3 is TGTGCCAGCAGCTCGGAACTGGGGTTTATTTTCGGAGAGACCCAGTACTTC. Using reference TRBV5-5 and TRBJ2-5 for the parts outside the CDR3, the full variable domain is DAGVTQSPTHLIKTRGQQVTLRCSPISGHKSVSWYQQVLGQGPQFIFQYYEKEERGRGNFPDRFSARQFPNYSSELNVNALLLGDSALYLCASSSELGFIFGETQYFGPGTRLLVL.

On this clonotype: A read error may explain this, as a much larger clone is one base away. V is TRBV20-1 and J is TRBJ2-5, with 12 bases fitting TRBD2. Germline CDR1 is DFQATT and CDR2 is SNEGSKA (reference sequence). The CDR3 covers 14 residues. The V segment lost 2 bases and the J segment 3 bases; nucleotides outside the gene matches: 1. CDR3 DNA: TGCAGTGCTAGACTAGCGGGGGGGGAAGAGACCCAGTACTTC. Protein sequence: CSARLAGGEETQYF.

CDR3 region: CASTSKRDRRYGYTF. CDR3 in DNA: TGTGCCAGCACCAGTAAACGGGACAGACGCTATGGCTACACCTTC. The chain links TRBV21-1 to TRBJ1-2; TRBD1 is the table's D call, not checked against the DNA. TRBV21-1 has pseudogene status. The CDR3 extends over 15 amino acids.

This sequence joins TRBV6-1 and TRBJ2-3; 9 bases fit TRBD2. Trimming removed 6 bases from V and 6 bases from J; junction bases left unmatched: 4. The length of the CDR3 is 13 residues. The germline V gene has CDR1 MNHNS and CDR2 SASEGT. The CDR3 is CASSGTSFDTQYF. CDR3 nucleotide sequence: TGTGCCAGCAGCGGGACTAGCTTCGATACGCAGTATTTT.

In this sample, this clonotype turned up once. The gene calls are TRBV7-2 and TRBJ2-7; 11 bases are a match to TRBD1. This CDR3 spans 16 amino acids. Germline CDR1 SGHTA, CDR2 FQGNSA. The J segment lost 2 bases and the V segment lost 1 base, leaving 4 bases of the junction unmatched. The CDR3, as DNA: TGTGCCAGCAGCTTAGGGGGGGGACAGGGGGCCTACGAGCAGTACTTC. Encoded protein: CASSLGGGQGAYEQYF.

This clonotype was found many times. This chain links TRBV20-1 with TRBJ1-6, with TRBD1 matching over 7 bases. The V gene's germline CDR1 is DFQATT and CDR2 SNEGSKA (reference sequence). The CDR3 runs 16 residues. Losses at the gene ends were 3 bases for V and 0 bases for J; bases not matched to a gene: 5. This CDR3 reads CSASAPGGSYNSPLHF. The CDR3 bases are TGCAGTGCTAGTGCTCCAGGGGGCTCCTATAATTCACCCCTCCACTTT.

CDR3 in DNA: TGTGCCAGCAGCTTCGGGGATGGGGATCTTAGAGCTTTCTTT. Residues: CASSFGDGDLRAFF. The V call is TRBV7-2, the J call TRBJ1-1; D is unclear. The CDR3 has 14 amino acids. Per the germline V gene, CDR1 is SGHTA and CDR2 is FQGNSA. The V and J ends lost 3 bases and 10 bases respectively, with 18 bases between them.

This chain joins TRBV7-9 and TRBJ2-1; D ambiguous. V lost 5 bases and J 11 bases, leaving 13 bases between the germline ends. This CDR3 is built from 12 residues. Germline assignment: CDR1 SEHNR and CDR2 FQNEAQ (reference sequence). The CDR3 DNA reads TGTGCCAGCAGCCCCGGAGAGGTTAAGCAGTTCTTC. This sequence encodes CASSPGEVKQFF.

This clonotype has a count of ten or more. The chain couples TRBV20-1 to TRBJ2-1; 7 nucleotides agree with TRBD1. V dropped 2 bases and J dropped 7; count of bases not matched to a gene: 5. The CDR3 is made up of 13 amino acids. Germline values: CDR1 DFQATT, CDR2 SNEGSKA (reference sequence). The CDR3 is CSARRGLGNEQFF. CDR3 DNA sequence: TGCAGTGCTAGAAGGGGGCTGGGGAATGAGCAGTTCTTC.